This entry describes one T cell receptor beta chain. The data stem from a study of blood T cell repertoires in COVID-19. Study in general: Researchers got acute and convalescent COVID-19 samples from the United States, Italy and Spain. PBMCs, B-cell-depleted T cells, or T cells provided the cDNA or gDNA that made up the material.

Authors' methods: Estimation of nucleated cell counts was performed using reference gene primer amplification. Sequenced by immunoSEQ multiplex PCR; TCRdb stores in-frame clones only, minus some. V, J and clone size reflect that table, while D and trimming were determined from the DNA. Of 200,000 to 250,000 clones in the sample, about 80% were seen once. Looked up from germline, CDR1 is SGHRS and CDR2 is YFSETQ. The trim removed 4 bases at V and 0 bases at J, leaving 16 bases unmatched. This CDR3 has 20 residues. Sequenced sample: peripheral blood. The source of this sequence is a woman between 50 and 59 years old with acute or convalescent COVID-19. V and J are TRBV5-1 and TRBJ2-1, with 10 bases aligning to TRBD1. Here the CDR3 DNA reads TGCGCCAGCAGCCCGGATCCGGGACAGGGGTCCCCGGGCTCCTACAATGAGCAGTTCTTC. It encodes CASSPDPGQGSPGSYNEQFF.